Listed here are 17 T cell receptor beta chains from one sample, sequenced in a study of blood T cells in healthy people across ages. Next came a second PCR, run for roughly 6 to 11 cycles, which used a sample-barcoded 5' primer along with a J-beta primer mix. TCRdb redid the calling of the 5' RACE reads with MiXCR, one entry per CDR3 protein. The sample has 600,000 to 1,000,000 distinct CDR3 sequences; more than 20% are singletons. These same records also appear under a second study, on T cells of mothers and their children.

The specimen sequenced was blood. These receptor sequences come from a boy aged 5-17 years in good health.

The chain joins TRBV29-1 to TRBJ2-1; 7 bases agree with TRBD2. J lost 3 bases, V lost 8 bases, and 7 bases had no gene match. Germline V lookup: CDR1 SQVTM, CDR2 ANQGSEA. CDR3 length: 13 residues. The CDR3 region is CSLTSVDYNEQFF. CDR3 sequence (DNA): TGCAGCCTTACTAGCGTTGACTACAATGAGCAGTTCTTC.

This clonotype was seen a few times. This chain connects TRBV7-8 to TRBJ2-3, with TRBD2 identical over 8 bases. The trim removed 4 bases at V and 5 bases at J, leaving 8 bases unmatched. This CDR3 is 15 amino acids long. CDR1 and CDR2 (germline): SGHVS, FQNEAQ. CDR3: CASSSSGGSGDTQYF. CDR3 DNA sequence: TGTGCCAGCAGCTCCTCGGGGGGGAGTGGAGATACGCAGTATTTT.

This clonotype was found a few times. The chain has TRBV9 and TRBJ2-1; 8 nucleotides match TRBD2. Trimming cost V 3 bases and J 4 bases; bases outside gene matches: 9. The CDR3 sequence is 16 residues long. From germline, CDR1 is SGDLS and CDR2 YYNGEE. Written as DNA, the CDR3 is TGTGCCAGCAGCGACCGCTTAGCGGGGTTGTACAATGAGCAGTTCTTC. This codes for CASSDRLAGLYNEQFF.

The V call is TRBV5-1, the J call TRBJ2-7; TRBD2 is a possible D gene (6 bases). Deletions cut 8 bases from V and 4 bases from J, with 13 bases between. The CDR3 has 12 residues. The germline V gene has CDR1 SGHRS and CDR2 YFSETQ. The CDR3: CASTGDGYEQYF. CDR3 DNA: TGCGCCAGTACGGGAGATGGGTACGAGCAGTACTTC.

This clonotype was counted many times. V gene TRBV28 combines with J gene TRBJ2-3; TRBD2 aligns across 15 bases. Germline assignment: CDR1 MDHEN and CDR2 SYDVKM. The ends lost 6 bases at V and 5 bases at J; junction bases unmatched: 3. The CDR3 consists of 15 residues. The CDR3 nucleotides are TGTGCCAGCAGCCCGGGACTAGCGGGAGGAGATACGCAGTATTTT. As protein: CASSPGLAGGDTQYF.

This clonotype was picked up a small number of times. The chain links TRBV10-3 to TRBJ2-2; 12 bases map to TRBD1. Looked up from germline, CDR1 is ENHRY and CDR2 is SYGVKD. CDR3 length: 17 residues. Trimming removed 8 bases from V and 4 bases from J; junction bases left unmatched: 11. The CDR3 region has the DNA TGTGCCATCGGCAGGGACAGGGGGCTTGTCGGCACCGGGGAGCTGTTTTTT. This encodes CAIGRDRGLVGTGELFF.

The genes are TRBV5-5 and TRBJ1-1; D possibly corresponds to TRBD1 (6 bases). V lost 4 bases to trimming and J lost 8 bases, with 15 bases between them. The CDR3 has 13 amino acids. Germline loops: CDR1 SGHKS, CDR2 YYEKEE (reference sequence). For the CDR3, the DNA is TGTGCCAGCAGCCGCTTCAAGGGGGGAGAAGCTTTCTTT. It yields the protein CASSRFKGGEAFF.

This clonotype has only a few counts. The junction departs from the called germline gene at one end, perhaps through a read error. This sequence joins TRBV20-1 and TRBJ2-5, with TRBD1 as a possible D gene (6 bases). Germline CDR1 reads DFQATT; CDR2 reads SNEGSKA (reference sequence). The CDR3 sequence is 13 residues long. The CDR3 sequence: CNARDWQGETQYF. CDR3 sequence (DNA): TGCAATGCTAGAGATTGGCAGGGGGAGACCCAGTACTTC.

The sample holds a few counts of this clonotype. The genes are TRBV29-1 and TRBJ2-7; 8 bases fit TRBD2. V shed 0 bases and J 2 bases; nucleotides not matched to a gene: 3. CDR1 is SQVTM and CDR2 is ANQGSEA in the germline V gene. CDR3 length: 14 residues. DNA of the CDR3: TGCAGCGTTGAAGATACGGGAGGGCCCTACGAGCAGTACTTC. It translates to CSVEDTGGPYEQYF.

The chain carries TRBV5-8 and TRBJ1-2, with a weak D call TRBD1 (5 bases). CDR1 and CDR2 from the germline V gene are SGHTS and YDEGEE. The ends were cut back, 2 bases at V and 7 bases at J, with 12 bases in the middle. The CDR3 runs 13 residues. The CDR3 spells CASSFGRQGGYTF. The DNA for the CDR3 is TGTGCCAGCAGCTTCGGGCGTCAGGGTGGCTACACCTTC.

The CDR3 protein is CASSGGRGNYERYF. As DNA, the CDR3 is TGTGCCAGCAGTGGGGGACGGGGGAACTACGAGCGGTACTTC. The rearrangement uses TRBV6-1 and TRBJ2-5; perhaps TRBD2 as D (6 bases). This CDR3 contains 14 residues. Per germline, CDR1 MNHNS and CDR2 SASEGT. V was trimmed by 4 bases and J by 13 bases, leaving 22 bases between them.

In this sample, this clonotype turned up many times. The junction shows a germline mismatch at one end, possibly a read error. The J gene is TRBJ2-7, the V gene TRBV28; D may be TRBD2 (6 bases). CDR1 MDHEN and CDR2 SYDVKM come from the germline V gene. CDR3 length equals 11 residues. The CDR3 here is CASSGDFLPDF. CDR3 DNA: TGTGCCAGCAGTGGGGACTTCTTACCGGACTTC.

This clonotype showed up just a few times. The chain couples TRBV4-3 to TRBJ2-7; D is possibly TRBD2 (6 bases). The CDR3 runs to 16 residues. Trimming pared 1 base from V and 2 bases from J, leaving 15 bases between. Germline values: CDR1 LGHNA, CDR2 YSLEER. CDR3 DNA: TGCGCCAGCAGCCAAGCCAACGGAGGGTATCCCTACGAGCAGTACTTC. This codes for CASSQANGGYPYEQYF.

This clonotype was seen only a few times. The genes are TRBV6-5 and TRBJ2-6; TRBD1 might be the D (6 bases). CDR3 length: 15 residues. Trimming shortened V by 2 bases and J by 2 bases, and 7 bases separated the two germline ends. Germline lookup yields CDR1 MNHEY and CDR2 SVGAGI. The CDR3 DNA reads as TGTGCCAGCAGTTACGGGGGCACTGGGGCCAACGTCCTGACTTTC. As protein: CASSYGGTGANVLTF.

The chain couples TRBV4-1 to TRBJ2-5; weak D call: TRBD1 (6 bases). Judging by the DNA end, TRBJ2-7 fits better; the J call may be wrong. The CDR3 covers 18 residues. Germline CDR1 MGHRA, CDR2 YSYEKL. The CDR3 region has the DNA TGCGCCAGCAGCCAAGATGGGGGCGTGGGGACCCAAGGCTACGAGCAGTACTTC. The encoded protein is CASSQDGGVGTQGYEQYF.

This clonotype has ten or more counts. A junction boundary mismatches the germline segment, possibly from a read error. The rearrangement joins TRBV12-3 or TRBV12-4 to TRBJ1-2; no firm D call. CDR3 length: 11 amino acids. This CDR3 is CASSLGYGYTF. In DNA, the CDR3 is TGCGCCAGCAGCTTAGGCTATGGCTACACCTTC.

This clonotype was seen only a few times. The V call is TRBV24-1, the J call TRBJ2-2; D is ambiguous. Trimming cost V 7 bases and J 5 bases, with 10 bases left between them. Germline CDR1 KGHDR, CDR2 SFDVKD. This CDR3 comprises 13 residues. The CDR3 loop is CATRITGTGELFF. CDR3 in DNA: TGTGCCACCAGAATCACCGGGACCGGGGAGCTGTTTTTT.